The rows below give T cell receptor beta chains drawn from one sample of a study of T cells after yellow fever vaccination. Each CDR3 protein gets one entry after TCRdb re-called the 5' RACE reads with MiXCR. The sample yields about 340,000 distinct CDR3 sequences, roughly an eighth seen once. The material was CD4+ T cells sorted from PBMCs, obtained 15 days after the yellow fever booster vaccination. The receptors come from a man between 18 and 29 years old who received the YFV17D yellow fever vaccine. The CDR3 runs from the conserved cysteine through the conserved F or W. D genes are given only for firm matches. Some rows have no size entry. The others give once, few or many, or a class for an expanded clone.

j_call	v_call	d_call	clone_size	cdr3_nt	cdr3_aa
TRBJ2-2	TRBV6-5	NA	NA	TGTGCCAGCAGTCCACCGGGACCCGGGGAGCTGTTTTTT	CASSPPGPGELFF
TRBJ2-1	TRBV5-1	TRBD1	many	TGCGCCAGCAGCTGGGACAGGGTACAGAATGAGCAGTTCTTC	CASSWDRVQNEQFF
TRBJ1-5	TRBV20-1	NA	few	TGCAGTGCTCCATTGGCCAGCGCAGGGCCCCAGCATTTT	CSAPLASAGPQHF
TRBJ2-3	TRBV6-2/TRBV6-3	TRBD2	few	TGTGCCAGCAGGCGACTAGCGGGGGGGTCAGATACGCAGTATTTT	CASRRLAGGSDTQYF
TRBJ1-5	TRBV24-1	NA	NA	TGTGCCACCAGAATTAGTTGGGGCGAAGCTACCCCATATCTGCCCCAGCATTTT	CATRISWGEATPYLPQHF
TRBJ1-2	TRBV7-9	NA	NA	TGTGCCAGCAGCTCACAGGGATACGGCCACTATGGCTACACCTTC	CASSSQGYGHYGYTF
TRBJ2-2	TRBV4-3	NA	many	TGCGCCAGCAGCCAGGATAGGGGCTTGAACACCGGGGAGCTGTTTTTT	CASSQDRGLNTGELFF
TRBJ1-2	TRBV12-3/TRBV12-4	NA	once	TGTGCCAGCACCGTATCTAATAACTATGGCTACACCTTC	CASTVSNNYGYTF
TRBJ1-1	TRBV12-3/TRBV12-4	NA	NA	TGTGCCAGCAGTCCCCCGGGGCTATTGAACACTGAAGCTTTCTTT	CASSPPGLLNTEAFF
TRBJ2-2	TRBV4-1	NA	many	TGCGCCAGCAGCCCCCCTTCCGGGGAGGTCACCGGGGAGCTGTTTTTT	CASSPPSGEVTGELFF
TRBJ1-3	TRBV7-2	NA	few	TGTGCCAGCAGTGGGTACGAGAGCTCTGGAAACACCATATATTTT	CASSGYESSGNTIYF
TRBJ1-5	TRBV2	TRBD1	NA	TGTGCCAGCACCCGGGGACAGGGCTATCAGCCCCAGCATTTT	CASTRGQGYQPQHF
TRBJ2-1	TRBV12-3/TRBV12-4	NA	NA	TGTGCCAGCAGTTTCTCAAGGGGCAGGGTGATAGGAAATGAGCAGTTCTTC	CASSFSRGRVIGNEQFF
TRBJ1-5	TRBV12-3/TRBV12-4	NA	few	TGTGCCAGCAGTCCGGGACTAGGCAATCAGCCCCAGCATTTT	CASSPGLGNQPQHF
TRBJ2-1	TRBV20-1	NA	many	TGCAGTGCTAGCAGGGCCGATGAGCAGTTCTTC	CSASRADEQFF